This T cell receptor beta chain was obtained from a study of blood T cell repertoires in COVID-19. Study details: Acute-phase and convalescent COVID-19 samples originated in the United States, Italy and Spain. In each case, the material was cDNA or gDNA derived from T cells, B-cell-depleted T cells, or PBMCs.

Seattle cases were enrolled at active infection and followed longitudinally. The length of the CDR3 is 15 residues. Trimming took 7 bases from V and 5 from J, leaving 17 bases between them. Looked up from germline, CDR1 is MNHEY and CDR2 is SVGAGI. The authors' processing: Amplification with reference gene primers provided the estimates of nucleated cell counts. Assay: immunoSEQ multiplex PCR; the TCRdb copy retains only in-frame clones and omits some. The V and J calls and clone size come from that table; D and trimming were worked out from the DNA. The table lists approximately 210,000 clones, approximately 81% of them singletons.

This TCR came from a woman aged 80 or older with COVID-19, enrolled during active disease. The chain carries TRBV6-5 and TRBJ2-2, with TRBD1 as a possible D gene (6 bases). Sequencing was done on a sample of peripheral blood. CDR3 region: CASTRRTDTTGELFF. In nucleotides, the CDR3 is TGTGCCAGCACCCGGCGGACAGATACTACCGGGGAGCTGTTTTTT.